This passage covers 29 T cell receptor beta chains from one sample sequenced in a study of blood T cell repertoires in COVID-19. Sequenced by immunoSEQ multiplex PCR; TCRdb stores in-frame clones only, minus some. This sample carries roughly 240,000 clones, approximately 86% of them seen once, and the ten largest clones take 3%. Sequenced input: peripheral blood. All receptors derive from a woman in her 30s who had recovered from COVID-19.

The chain has TRBV11-2 and TRBJ1-2; D not resolved. The germline V gene has CDR1 SGHAT and CDR2 FQNNGV. This CDR3 contains 14 residues. Trimming shortened V by 0 bases and J by 3 bases, and 8 bases separated the two germline ends. The CDR3, as DNA: TGTGCCAGCAGCTTAGACGGGTTTTACTATGGCTACACCTTC. As protein: CASSLDGFYYGYTF.

The V and J genes are TRBV3-1 (or the pseudogene TRBV3-2) and TRBJ1-6; 9 bases agree with TRBD1. Trimming removed 3 bases from V and 10 bases from J; junction bases left unmatched: 4. Germline CDR1 reads LGHDT; CDR2 reads YNNKEL (reference sequence). The CDR3 loop spans 14 amino acids. The CDR3 reads CASSQYTGGSPLHF. Written as DNA, the CDR3 is TGTGCCAGCAGCCAGTATACAGGGGGCTCACCCCTCCACTTT.

This chain joins TRBV14 and TRBJ1-1, with 7 bases lining up with TRBD1. Per germline, CDR1 SGHDN and CDR2 FVKESK. The CDR3 covers 16 residues. V lost 3 bases and J lost 3; bases outside the gene matches: 10. CDR3 nucleotide sequence: TGTGCCAGCAGCCAGCACAGGGGAACCCTGCACACTGAAGCTTTCTTT. This codes for CASSQHRGTLHTEAFF. The entire variable domain, with the rest obtained from reference TRBV14 and TRBJ1-1, is as follows: EAGVTQFPSHSVIEKGQTVTLRCDPISGHDNLYWYRRVMGKEIKFLLHFVKESKQDESGMPNNRFLAERTGGTYSTLKVQPAELEDSGVYFCASSQHRGTLHTEAFFGQGTRLTVV.

This clone was counted a single time. This chain joins TRBV19 and TRBJ1-6; 7 bases are shared with TRBD1. V lost 5 bases to trimming and J lost 5 bases; unmatched junction nucleotides: 3. CDR3 size: 14 residues. The germline gives CDR1 LNHDA, CDR2 SQIVND (reference sequence). CDR3 in amino acids: CASSAGTDNSPLHF. The CDR3 nucleotides read TGTGCCAGTAGTGCCGGGACAGATAATTCACCCCTCCACTTT.

A word on this clone: The sample carries other DNA sequences with the same CDR3. The chain couples TRBV5-4 to TRBJ2-7, with D perhaps TRBD1 (5 bases). Trimming removed 2 bases at V and 6 bases at J, with 9 bases between. This CDR3 spans 12 amino acids. Germline loops: CDR1 SGHNT, CDR2 YYREEE (reference sequence). The CDR3 here is CASSLGRAEQYF. DNA for the CDR3: TGTGCCAGCAGCTTAGGCAGGGCCGAGCAGTACTTC.

The chain has TRBV10-2 and TRBJ2-7; D not resolved. The length of the CDR3 is 11 residues. V lost 10 bases, J lost 3 bases, and 10 bases lay in between. Germline CDR1 and CDR2: WSHSY and SAAADI. Here the CDR3 reads CATRSSYEQYF. Here the CDR3 DNA reads TGCGCCACGAGGTCCAGCTACGAGCAGTACTTC.

The chain is built from TRBV7-3 and TRBJ2-7; D not certain. The CDR3 length is 8 residues. Germline assignment: CDR1 SGHTA and CDR2 FQGTGA. V was trimmed by 6 bases and J by 10 bases, leaving 4 bases between them. CDR3 DNA: TGTGCCAGCAGAACTCAGTACTTC. Translating it yields CASRTQYF.

This chain connects TRBV6-2 or TRBV6-3 to TRBJ2-2, with a tentative D call TRBD1 (5 bases). Germline CDR1 reads MNHEY; CDR2 reads SVGEGT. CDR3 length: 14 amino acids. Deletions cut 4 bases from V and 7 bases from J, with 13 bases between. The CDR3: CASSLVGLSGELFF. For the CDR3, the DNA is TGTGCCAGCAGTTTGGTGGGGCTGAGCGGGGAGCTGTTTTTT.

The rearrangement joins TRBV19 to TRBJ2-1; the D is unclear. CDR3 length equals 17 residues. The germline CDR1 and CDR2 sequences are LNHDA and SQIVND (reference sequence). V lost 3 bases and J 0 bases, leaving 15 bases between the germline ends. The CDR3 region has the DNA TGTGCCAGTAGTATTCCTGGCGGCGGTAGCTCCTACAATGAGCAGTTCTTC. This encodes CASSIPGGGSSYNEQFF.

This chain connects TRBV6-7 to TRBJ2-5; TRBD1 matches 8 bases. TRBV6-7 is assigned to the ORF class and has an uncertain function. V shed 6 bases and J 5 bases; nucleotides not matched to a gene: 8. This CDR3 has 14 residues. The CDR3 DNA is TGTGCCAGCAGGTCCGAGGACAGGGTGGAGACCCAGTACTTC. Encoded protein: CASRSEDRVETQYF.

The gene calls are TRBV7-2 and TRBJ1-1; 8 positions match TRBD1. The junction had 18 bases not matched to a gene; V was cut back by 5 bases and J by 4 bases. CDR3 length: 18 residues. Per germline, CDR1 SGHTA and CDR2 FQGNSA. The CDR3 DNA sequence: TGTGCCAGCAGCCCTCGCTTTGGCGGGACAGGTAGGCGCACTGAAGCTTTCTTT. It is translated as CASSPRFGGTGRRTEAFF. Drawing the rest from reference TRBV7-2 and TRBJ1-1, the complete variable domain is GAGVSQSPSNKVTEKGKDVELRCDPISGHTALYWYRQSLGQGLEFLIYFQGNSAPDKSGLPSDRFSAERTGGSVSTLTIQRTQQEDSAVYLCASSPRFGGTGRRTEAFFGQGTRLTVV.

The gene calls are TRBV10-3 and TRBJ2-7, with 7 bases fitting TRBD1. The junction had 6 bases not matched to a gene; V was cut back by 8 bases and J by 2 bases. The CDR3 consists of 13 residues. CDR1 and CDR2 from the germline V gene are ENHRY and SYGVKD. The CDR3 sequence is CAIRDRVAYEQYF. The CDR3 DNA reads TGTGCCATCCGAGACAGGGTTGCCTACGAGCAGTACTTC.

This rearrangement joins TRBV6-5 to TRBJ1-2; 11 bases line up with TRBD1. The CDR3 consists of 15 residues. Germline values: CDR1 MNHEY, CDR2 SVGAGI. The ends lost 6 bases at V and 4 bases at J; junction bases unmatched: 7. DNA for the CDR3: TGTGCCAGCAGCCGCGGGACAGGGGGTTTCTATGGCTACACCTTC. It is translated as CASSRGTGGFYGYTF.

The chain links TRBV25-1 to TRBJ1-2, with D perhaps TRBD1 (6 bases). This CDR3 has 14 amino acids. Trimming removed 2 bases at V and 2 bases at J, with 9 bases between. CDR1 MGHDK and CDR2 SYGVNS come from the germline V gene. CDR3 in amino acids: CASSEPGENYGYTF. CDR3 coding DNA: TGTGCCAGCAGTGAACCAGGGGAGAACTATGGCTACACCTTC.

The rearrangement joins TRBV7-9 to TRBJ2-7, with 13 positions matching TRBD2. The junction had 3 bases not matched to a gene; V was cut back by 5 bases and J by 2 bases. Germline V gene sequence: CDR1 SEHNR, CDR2 FQNEAQ (reference sequence). The CDR3 has 15 residues. CDR3 amino acids: CASSQGTSGTYEQYF. For the CDR3, the DNA is TGTGCCAGCAGCCAAGGGACTAGCGGGACCTACGAGCAGTACTTC.

The chain has TRBV6-1 and TRBJ1-5, with D unclear. CDR1 is MNHNS and CDR2 is SASEGT in the germline V gene. The CDR3 is made up of 14 amino acids. The germline V and J ends were trimmed by 1 base and 0 bases, with 4 bases remaining between them. The CDR3 is CASSEGPSNQPQHF. The CDR3 nucleotides are TGTGCCAGCAGTGAAGGGCCTAGCAATCAGCCCCAGCATTTT.

This clone was counted a single time. V and J are TRBV4-2 and TRBJ1-1, with D tentatively TRBD1 (5 bases). The CDR3 contains 16 residues. V lost 0 bases and J lost 1, with 12 bases in between. Germline V gene lookup returns CDR1 LGHNA and CDR2 YNFKEQ. CDR3 DNA: TGTGCCAGCAGCCAAGATCCACGGGGGGGGAACACTGAAGCTTTCTTT. It codes for CASSQDPRGGNTEAFF.

The rearrangement joins TRBV19 to TRBJ2-2; 9 nucleotides line up with TRBD1. The CDR3 spans 14 residues. After removal of 3 bases from V and 8 bases from J, the junction contained 4 bases not matched to a gene. Germline V CDR1 and CDR2: LNHDA, SQIVND (reference sequence). In nucleotides, the CDR3 is TGTGCCAGTAGTATGAACAGGGGGCAAGGGGAGCTGTTTTTT. Protein sequence: CASSMNRGQGELFF. Full variable domain (outside the CDR3, taken from reference TRBV19 and TRBJ2-2): DGGITQSPKYLFRKEGQNVTLSCEQNLNHDAMYWYRQDPGQGLRLIYYSQIVNDFQKGDIAEGYSVSREKKESFPLTVTSAQKNPTAFYLCASSMNRGQGELFFGEGSRLTVL.

This clone was recorded only once. This chain connects TRBV5-1 to TRBJ2-5; TRBD2 might be the D (5 bases). Trimming left V 7 bases short and J 3 bases short, with 10 bases between. Germline values: CDR1 SGHRS, CDR2 YFSETQ. The CDR3 is made up of 12 amino acids. The CDR3 bases are TGCGCCAGCCGGGAACCCGAAGAGACCCAGTACTTC. This sequence encodes CASREPEETQYF.

This sequence joins TRBV5-1 and TRBJ2-1; TRBD2 aligns across 7 bases. Germline CDR1 reads SGHRS; CDR2 reads YFSETQ. There are 17 residues in the CDR3. Trimming at V came to 1 base and at J to 0 bases, leaving 7 bases not matched to a gene. The CDR3 is CASSLWASGDSYNEQFF. As DNA, the CDR3 is TGCGCCAGCAGCTTGTGGGCTAGCGGAGACTCCTACAATGAGCAGTTCTTC.

This chain joins TRBV3-1 (or the pseudogene TRBV3-2) and TRBJ2-2, with 10 bases lining up with TRBD2. With V trimmed by 8 bases and J by 6 bases, 6 bases remained unmatched. Germline V gives CDR1 LGHDT, CDR2 YNNKEL (reference sequence). CDR3 size: 14 residues. The CDR3 DNA reads as TGTGCCAGCCGCGGGAGCGGGGGGGCCGGGGAGCTGTTTTTT. Translated: CASRGSGGAGELFF.

V usage is TRBV2 and J usage is TRBJ2-3; 9 nucleotides agree with TRBD1. Germline V gene lookup returns CDR1 SNHLY and CDR2 FYNNEI. The CDR3 runs 14 residues. J lost 3 bases, V lost 8 bases, and 6 bases had no gene match. The CDR3 nucleotides read TGTGCCAGCGATGGGACAGGGAGAACAGATACGCAGTATTTT. Its translation: CASDGTGRTDTQYF. The entire variable domain, with the rest obtained from reference TRBV2 and TRBJ2-3, is as follows: EPEVTQTPSHQVTQMGQEVILRCVPISNHLYFYWYRQILGQKVEFLVSFYNNEISEKSEIFDDQFSVERPDGSNFTLKIRSTKLEDSAMYFCASDGTGRTDTQYFGPGTRLTVL.

This clone appeared a few times. The chain uses TRBV19 and TRBJ2-7; the D gene is possibly TRBD1 (5 bases). Germline CDR1 and CDR2: LNHDA and SQIVND (reference sequence). V was pared by 7 bases and J by 5 bases, with 9 bases between. This CDR3 region has 11 residues. The CDR3 sequence is CASNRYDEQYF. Here the CDR3 DNA reads TGTGCCAGTAACAGGTATGACGAGCAGTACTTC.

The chain is built from TRBV27 and TRBJ2-7; D possibly corresponds to TRBD1 (6 bases). Germline V gene lookup returns CDR1 MNHEY and CDR2 SMNVEV (reference sequence). CDR3 length equals 13 residues. V was trimmed by 7 bases and J by 3 bases, leaving 13 bases between them. This CDR3 reads CASTAIQGYEQYF. The CDR3 DNA follows: TGTGCCAGCACCGCGATACAGGGCTACGAGCAGTACTTC.

This chain uses TRBV7-6 with TRBJ2-6; 8 bases match TRBD1. The V segment lost 4 bases and the J segment 4 bases; nucleotides outside the gene matches: 6. This CDR3 comprises 16 residues. Germline values: CDR1 SGHVS, CDR2 FNYEAQ. CDR3 sequence reads: CASSSRQGTGANVLTF. CDR3 nucleotide sequence: TGTGCCAGCAGCTCCAGACAGGGGACGGGGGCCAACGTCCTGACTTTC.

This clone was counted only a few times. The chain uses TRBV3-1 (or the pseudogene TRBV3-2) and TRBJ2-5, with D perhaps TRBD1 (6 bases). The CDR3 length is 17 residues. Germline V gives CDR1 LGHDT, CDR2 YNNKEL (reference sequence). The germline V and J ends were trimmed by 1 base and 0 bases, with 15 bases remaining between them. The CDR3 coding sequence is TGTGCCAGCAGCCAAGGCAGGGGCGTTGGGAACCAAGAGACCCAGTACTTC. Encoded protein: CASSQGRGVGNQETQYF.

V gene TRBV5-1 combines with J gene TRBJ2-7; D might be TRBD1 (5 bases). CDR3 length equals 12 residues. From germline, CDR1 is SGHRS and CDR2 YFSETQ. Trimming removed 1 base at V and 3 bases at J, with 5 bases between. The CDR3 DNA reads TGCGCCAGCAGCTTGAGGGGCTACGAGCAGTACTTC. Amino acid sequence: CASSLRGYEQYF.

This clone was seen repeatedly, ten times or more. As DNA, the CDR3 is TGTGCCAGCAGTTATTATCCGGGACAGGGGGATAGGAGAAATGAAAAACTGTTTTTT. Translation gives CASSYYPGQGDRRNEKLFF. This sequence joins TRBV11-2 and TRBJ1-4, with TRBD1 matching over 11 bases. The CDR3 loop spans 19 amino acids. The V gene's germline CDR1 is SGHAT and CDR2 FQNNGV. J gave up 5 bases and V 6 bases, and 17 bases lay outside the gene matches.

The V gene is TRBV29-1, the J gene TRBJ1-6, with D possibly being TRBD1 (5 bases). Trimming shortened V by 3 bases and J by 8 bases, and 11 bases separated the two germline ends. The CDR3 length is 13 residues. Germline V gene lookup returns CDR1 SQVTM and CDR2 ANQGSEA. CDR3 sequence (DNA): TGCAGCGTTGAGCAGGGCAGGGATTCACCCCTCCACTTT. Encoded protein: CSVEQGRDSPLHF.